One sample yielded the 32 T cell receptor beta chains listed below, sequenced in a study of regulatory T cells in long-lasting Graves disease. CDR3 regions were amplified by Arm-PCR using iRepertoire HTBI primers to build TCR beta libraries. MiXCR was run by TCRdb on the multiplex PCR reads, yielding one entry per CDR3 protein. Here the sample spans 360,000 or so distinct CDR3 sequences, roughly 20% being singletons. The time point was: persistent/refractory GD, antithyroid drugs over 5 years with positive TRAb. From RNA extracted from PBMCs, the TCR library was made. The sample was peripheral blood mononuclear cells (PBMCs), taken when the disease was refractory, from a patient treated with antithyroid drugs. The receptors stem from a woman aged 35 to 49 with Graves disease.

In this sample, this clonotype turned up many times. The V call is TRBV13, the J call TRBJ2-4; 8 bases line up with TRBD1. Germline V gene sequence: CDR1 PRHDT, CDR2 FYEKMQ (reference sequence). With 5 bases clipped from V and 9 bases from J, the junction kept 6 bases outside the gene matches. The CDR3 is 13 residues long. CDR3 sequence reads: CASSPDRGGIQYF. CDR3 coding DNA: TGTGCCAGCAGCCCAGACAGGGGAGGCATTCAGTACTTC.

This clonotype was counted between two and nine times. CDR3 loop: CASSPPGTGVNTEAFF. CDR3 in DNA: TGTGCCAGCTCGCCGCCCGGGACAGGGGTGAACACTGAAGCTTTCTTT. The chain combines TRBV18 with TRBJ1-1; 10 bases map to TRBD1. CDR1 is KGHSH, CDR2 LQKENI, per germline. V dropped 6 bases and J dropped 0; count of bases not matched to a gene: 7. This CDR3 is 16 amino acids long.

This clonotype was seen repeatedly, ten times or more. The chain recombines TRBV28 with TRBJ1-6; unclear D gene. Germline CDR1 MDHEN, CDR2 SYDVKM. The ends were cut back, 4 bases at V and 7 bases at J, with 14 bases in the middle. The CDR3 contains 15 residues. CDR3: CASSSAGLGNSPLHF. CDR3 sequence (DNA): TGTGCCAGCAGTTCGGCGGGGTTAGGCAATTCACCCCTCCACTTT.

This clonotype came up many times. The chain combines TRBV24-1 with TRBJ2-5; 11 nucleotides line up with TRBD2. Trimming took 5 bases from V and 3 from J; bases not matched to a gene: 4. The CDR3 extends over 15 amino acids. Germline CDR1 reads KGHDR; CDR2 reads SFDVKD. The CDR3 region is CATSGGGLAEETQYF. DNA of the CDR3: TGTGCCACCAGTGGGGGGGGACTAGCGGAAGAGACCCAGTACTTC.

This clonotype was counted ten times or more. The chain couples TRBV7-2 to TRBJ2-2; the D is unclear. The germline V gene encodes CDR1 SGHTA and CDR2 FQGNSA. The CDR3 runs to 16 residues. Trimming left V 5 bases short and J 0 bases short, with 13 bases between. Here the CDR3 DNA reads TGTGCCAGCAGCCGCTGGAAACCCTCGAACACCGGGGAGCTGTTTTTT. Protein: CASSRWKPSNTGELFF. Combining the CDR3 with reference TRBV7-2 and TRBJ2-2 gives the whole variable domain GAGVSQSPSNKVTEKGKDVELRCDPISGHTALYWYRQSLGQGLEFLIYFQGNSAPDKSGLPSDRFSAERTGGSVSTLTIQRTQQEDSAVYLCASSRWKPSNTGELFFGEGSRLTVL.

The chain combines TRBV28 with TRBJ2-5, with a weak D call TRBD1 (6 bases). CDR3 length: 15 amino acids. Germline CDR1 MDHEN, CDR2 SYDVKM. The V gene lost 4 bases and the J gene lost 9 bases, with 21 bases spanning the gap. The CDR3 nucleotides read TGTGCCAGCAGTTCCCCCAGGGGACCTACGGAGGCCCAGTACTTC. Residues: CASSSPRGPTEAQYF.

The chain recombines TRBV6-5 with TRBJ1-1, with TRBD1 matching 7 bases. This CDR3 spans 15 amino acids. Unmatched junction bases numbered 1, after V lost 0 bases and J lost 0 bases. Germline V gene data show CDR1 as MNHEY and CDR2 as SVGAGI. In nucleotides, the CDR3 is TGTGCCAGCAGTTACTCGGGACAGCTGAACACTGAAGCTTTCTTT. This codes for CASSYSGQLNTEAFF.

The table lists this clonotype with many counts. The chain couples TRBV20-1 to TRBJ2-7; tentatively, D is TRBD2 (5 bases). V was clipped by 1 base and J by 3 bases, with 10 bases between them. Germline V gene data show CDR1 as DFQATT and CDR2 as SNEGSKA (reference sequence). The CDR3 spans 13 residues. This CDR3 is CSARGGFGYEQYF. The CDR3 nucleotides read TGCAGTGCTAGAGGCGGGTTCGGCTACGAGCAGTACTTC.

This clonotype has more than one count but fewer than ten. The J gene is TRBJ1-4, the V gene TRBV11-2; 8 nucleotides line up with TRBD1. Germline CDR1 reads SGHAT; CDR2 reads FQNNGV. The CDR3 sequence is 17 residues long. Germline trimming cut 2 bases from V and 5 bases from J; bases unmatched to any gene: 10. The CDR3 loop reads CASSLRDRPGRNEKLFF. The CDR3 DNA is TGTGCCAGCAGCTTAAGGGACAGGCCGGGTAGGAATGAAAAACTGTTTTTT.

This clonotype occurred a few times. Just one base apart from a much larger clone, this may be a read error. This chain connects TRBV11-2 to TRBJ1-3, with D unresolved. Germline V gene sequence: CDR1 SGHAT, CDR2 FQNNGV. The CDR3 runs 15 residues. V lost 7 bases and J 0 bases, leaving 13 bases between the germline ends. The CDR3 sequence: CASNFSSDSGNTIYF. The CDR3 DNA follows: TGTGCCAGCAACTTTTCCAGCGACTCTGGAAACACCATATATTTT.

This clonotype has just a few counts. CDR3 in amino acids: CASSQPEVRQSQETQYF. The CDR3 nucleotides read TGTGCCAGCAGCCAACCCGAGGTGCGACAGTCCCAAGAGACCCAGTACTTC. The V gene is TRBV14, the J gene TRBJ2-5; tentatively, D is TRBD1 (5 bases). Trimming left V 2 bases short and J 1 base short, with 17 bases between. The CDR3 totals 17 residues. Germline lookup yields CDR1 SGHDN and CDR2 FVKESK.

This clonotype was counted many times. The chain is built from TRBV20-1 and TRBJ2-5, with D unresolved. The CDR3 consists of 11 residues. The germline CDR1 and CDR2 sequences are DFQATT and SNEGSKA (reference sequence). Trimming removed 0 bases at V and 2 bases at J, with 1 base between. CDR3 loop: CSAREQETQYF. The CDR3 DNA is TGCAGTGCTAGAGAACAAGAGACCCAGTACTTC.

There are a few counts of this clonotype. V and J are TRBV19 and TRBJ2-3, with D possibly matching TRBD2 (5 bases). Germline CDR1 and CDR2: LNHDA and SQIVND (reference sequence). Between the trimmed V and J ends, which lost 6 bases and 2 bases, there was a span of 12 bases. CDR3 length: 14 residues. DNA for the CDR3: TGTGCCAGTAGCTATGGGAGACACACAGATACGCAGTATTTT. It specifies CASSYGRHTDTQYF.

V gene TRBV12-3 or TRBV12-4 combines with J gene TRBJ1-6, with 8 nucleotides matching TRBD1. The ends lost 11 bases at V and 7 bases at J; junction bases unmatched: 16. CDR3 length: 16 amino acids. CDR3 protein: CAGLRGAGGANSPLHF. The CDR3, as DNA: TGTGCCGGCTTGCGGGGGGCAGGGGGCGCAAATTCACCCCTCCACTTT.

This clonotype was counted only a few times. The chain joins TRBV24-1 to TRBJ1-5; D is perhaps TRBD1 (6 bases). Deletions cut 9 bases from V and 4 bases from J, with 12 bases between. Germline CDR1 is KGHDR and CDR2 is SFDVKD. The CDR3 is 13 amino acids. The CDR3 here is CATSLDRNQPQHF. As DNA, the CDR3 is TGTGCCACCTCCCTGGACAGAAATCAGCCCCAGCATTTT.

This clonotype was counted many times. As DNA, the CDR3 is TGTGCCAGCAGTGAACCAAGGCCAAAGCTAGGTCAGCCCCAGCATTTT. Its protein is CASSEPRPKLGQPQHF. The chain employs TRBV6-2 or TRBV6-3 and TRBJ1-5; D gene unclear. V shed 5 bases and J shed 6 bases, with 20 bases lying between them. The CDR3 consists of 16 residues. Germline CDR1 and CDR2: MNHEY and SVGEGT.

This clonotype was observed a few times. The V call is TRBV5-1, the J call TRBJ1-1; TRBD1 matches 7 bases. Unmatched junction bases numbered 6, after V lost 0 bases and J lost 1 base. Germline V gene data show CDR1 as SGHRS and CDR2 as YFSETQ. This CDR3 contains 16 residues. The CDR3 is CASSLAAGQRNTEAFF. DNA for the CDR3: TGCGCCAGCAGCTTGGCCGCGGGACAGAGGAACACTGAAGCTTTCTTT.

The chain is built from TRBV11-2 and TRBJ2-2; no firm D call. The CDR3 loop spans 15 amino acids. Germline CDR1 SGHAT, CDR2 FQNNGV. Trimming removed 6 bases at V and 1 base at J, with 12 bases between. The DNA for the CDR3 is TGTGCCAGCAGTCTGTTCTGGAAGAACACCGGGGAGCTGTTTTTT. This gives the protein CASSLFWKNTGELFF.

This clonotype was counted at least ten times. This chain links TRBV28 with TRBJ2-1, with D tentatively TRBD1 or TRBD2 (5 bases each). The CDR3 consists of 15 residues. V gave up 5 bases and J gave up 3 bases, with 14 bases separating them. Germline V lookup: CDR1 MDHEN, CDR2 SYDVKM. CDR3 in amino acids: CASSPGTTGYNEQFF. CDR3 in DNA: TGTGCCAGCAGTCCTGGGACCACGGGCTACAATGAGCAGTTCTTC.

Only a few counts were recorded for this clonotype. This rearrangement joins TRBV4-1 to TRBJ2-2; the D gene is possibly TRBD2 (5 bases). Trimming removed 4 bases at V and 3 bases at J, with 15 bases between. This CDR3 has 16 amino acids. From germline, CDR1 is MGHRA and CDR2 YSYEKL. The CDR3 region has the DNA TGCGCCAGCAGCCCGGCCGGGATCCAGGACACCGGGGAGCTGTTTTTT. Protein product: CASSPAGIQDTGELFF.

This clonotype came up a few times. This chain joins TRBV20-1 and TRBJ2-6; D gene uncertain. The germline V gene has CDR1 DFQATT and CDR2 SNEGSKA (reference sequence). This CDR3 is built from 11 residues. Trimming took off 6 bases at V and 4 bases at J, with 4 bases between the two ends. The CDR3 here is CSARGANVLTF. The CDR3 nucleotides are TGCAGTGCCAGGGGGGCCAACGTCCTGACTTTC.

Ten or more counts support this clonotype. This sequence joins TRBV6-1 and TRBJ1-4; TRBD1 is a possible D gene (5 bases). The CDR3 totals 14 residues. CDR1 and CDR2 (germline): MNHNS, SASEGT. Trimming left V 6 bases short and J 5 bases short, with 13 bases between. CDR3 sequence (DNA): TGTGCCAGCAGGAGGACACGAGGGAATGAAAAACTGTTTTTT. Its protein is CASRRTRGNEKLFF.

This clonotype has just a few counts. The gene calls are TRBV28 and TRBJ2-3; D not certain. Looked up from germline, CDR1 is MDHEN and CDR2 is SYDVKM. CDR3 length equals 13 residues. V was clipped by 5 bases and J by 1 base, with 7 bases between them. The CDR3 loop is CASSPQGTDTQYF. The CDR3 nucleotides are TGTGCCAGCAGTCCCCAGGGCACAGATACGCAGTATTTT.

This clonotype was observed at least ten times. This sequence joins TRBV28 and TRBJ2-5; D is unclear. V lost 1 base to trimming and J lost 4 bases, with 10 bases between them. The CDR3 extends over 14 amino acids. Per germline, CDR1 MDHEN and CDR2 SYDVKM. Here the CDR3 DNA reads TGTGCCAGCAGTTTATCCCGACTCGGAGAGACCCAGTACTTC. Translation gives CASSLSRLGETQYF.

This clonotype was seen repeatedly, ten times or more. This chain links TRBV24-1 with TRBJ1-2; D gene uncertain. Between the trimmed V and J ends, which lost 4 bases and 8 bases, there was a span of 13 bases. The CDR3 has 13 residues. The germline V gene encodes CDR1 KGHDR and CDR2 SFDVKD. The CDR3 DNA sequence: TGTGCCACCAGTGACCACAGTGGAAGGGGCTACACCTTC. Its protein is CATSDHSGRGYTF.

This rearrangement joins TRBV11-1 to TRBJ2-2, with a weak D call TRBD1 (6 bases). The germline gives CDR1 SGHAT, CDR2 FQDESV (reference sequence). This CDR3 comprises 14 residues. V lost 5 bases and J 1 base, leaving 8 bases between the germline ends. CDR3 sequence reads: CASSTDRNTGELFF. In DNA, the CDR3 is TGTGCCAGCAGCACGGACAGGAACACCGGGGAGCTGTTTTTT.

The sample holds a few counts of this clonotype. A much larger clone lies one base from this, so it may be a read error. The chain uses TRBV28 and TRBJ2-7; D is undetermined. This CDR3 contains 13 residues. Germline-derived CDR1 and CDR2 are MDHEN and SYDVKM. Trimming cost V 5 bases and J 12 bases, with 20 bases left between them. The CDR3 bases are TGTGCCAGCAGTCCCTCCATCCTGCCCAAGCGGTACTTC. Protein product: CASSPSILPKRYF.

Many counts were recorded for this clonotype. The V call is TRBV6-5, the J call TRBJ1-5; no clear D gene. Trimming removed 0 bases from V and 4 bases from J, with 7 bases in between. This CDR3 contains 14 residues. The V gene's germline CDR1 is MNHEY and CDR2 SVGAGI. The CDR3 loop is CASSYSQQNQPQHF. The CDR3 coding sequence is TGTGCCAGCAGTTACTCACAGCAGAATCAGCCCCAGCATTTT.

About this clonotype itself: A much larger clone differs by one base, so this may be a read error. The rearrangement links TRBV28 to TRBJ1-2; TRBD1 agrees at 7 bases. This CDR3 spans 14 amino acids. In germline, CDR1 is MDHEN, CDR2 SYDVKM. Trimming at V came to 8 bases and at J to 10 bases, leaving 16 bases not matched to a gene. This CDR3 reads CASGYLGTALSYTF. The DNA of the CDR3 is TGTGCCAGCGGCTACCTAGGGACAGCGCTATCCTACACCTTC.

This clonotype was counted at least ten times. J is TRBJ1-2 and V is TRBV12-3 or TRBV12-4; D gene uncertain. This CDR3 contains 12 residues. Trimming left V 6 bases short and J 3 bases short, with 8 bases between. This chain's CDR3 is CASSPDYYGYTF. The CDR3 region has the DNA TGTGCCAGCAGCCCGGACTACTATGGCTACACCTTC.

The table lists this clonotype with a few counts. The chain employs TRBV7-8 and TRBJ2-2; 9 nucleotides agree with TRBD2. Per the germline V gene, CDR1 is SGHVS and CDR2 is FQNEAQ. This CDR3 is 16 amino acids long. After removal of 4 bases from V and 2 bases from J, the junction contained 5 bases not matched to a gene. CDR3 coding DNA: TGTGCCAGCAGCTACGTAGCGGGAGTAAACACCGGGGAGCTGTTTTTT. Amino acids: CASSYVAGVNTGELFF.

The chain employs TRBV14 and TRBJ1-6; 7 bases fit TRBD1. Germline CDR1 is SGHDN and CDR2 is FVKESK. The V and J ends lost 2 bases and 3 bases, in that order; junction bases with no gene match: 4. The CDR3 spans 16 residues. CDR3 in amino acids: CASSQWTGGYNSPLHF. The CDR3 DNA reads as TGTGCCAGCAGCCAATGGACAGGAGGCTATAATTCACCCCTCCACTTT.